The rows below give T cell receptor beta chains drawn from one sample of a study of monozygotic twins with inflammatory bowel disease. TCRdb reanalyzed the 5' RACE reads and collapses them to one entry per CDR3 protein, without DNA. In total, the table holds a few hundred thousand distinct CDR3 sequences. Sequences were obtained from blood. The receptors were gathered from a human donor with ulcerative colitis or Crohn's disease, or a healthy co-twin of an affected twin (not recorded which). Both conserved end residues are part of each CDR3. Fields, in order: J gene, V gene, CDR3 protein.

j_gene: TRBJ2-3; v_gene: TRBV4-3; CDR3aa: CASQPGLGETDTQYF
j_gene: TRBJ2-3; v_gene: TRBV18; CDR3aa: CASLRSPGNTDTQYF
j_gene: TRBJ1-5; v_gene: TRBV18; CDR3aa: CASSPERPGISSNQPQHF
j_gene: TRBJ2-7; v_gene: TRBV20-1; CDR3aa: CSARETLLAADYEQYF
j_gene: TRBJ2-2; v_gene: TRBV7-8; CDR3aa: CATQGTLGELFF
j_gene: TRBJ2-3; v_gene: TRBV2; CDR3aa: CASSRWGRSDTQYF
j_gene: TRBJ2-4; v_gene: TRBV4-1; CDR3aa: CASRKERSSAKNIQYF
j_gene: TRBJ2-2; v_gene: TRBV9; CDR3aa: CASSARGVESGELFF
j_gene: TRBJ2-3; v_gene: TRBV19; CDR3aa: CASSMKVGGSTDTQYF
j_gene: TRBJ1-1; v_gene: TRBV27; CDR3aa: CASSLFPVRENTEAFF
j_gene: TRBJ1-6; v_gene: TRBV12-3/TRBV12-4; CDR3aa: CASSPDISSPLHF
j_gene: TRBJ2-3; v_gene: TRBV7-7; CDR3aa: CASSSGGADTQYF
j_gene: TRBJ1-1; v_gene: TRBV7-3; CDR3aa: CASSLTGIVGGRTEAFF
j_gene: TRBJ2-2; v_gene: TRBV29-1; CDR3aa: CSAEGHLNTGELFF
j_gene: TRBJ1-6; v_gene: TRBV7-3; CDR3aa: CASSLTRGSPLHF
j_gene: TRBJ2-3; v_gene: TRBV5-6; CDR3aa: CASSPVDGGSTDTQYF
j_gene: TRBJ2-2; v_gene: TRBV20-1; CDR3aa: CSARRDRGTGELFF
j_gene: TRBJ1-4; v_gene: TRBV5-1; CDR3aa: CASSLEGQIDEKLFF
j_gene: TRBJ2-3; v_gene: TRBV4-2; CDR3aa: CASSQASLGENTDTQYF
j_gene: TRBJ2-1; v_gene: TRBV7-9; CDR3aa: CASSLEWGSSQQFF
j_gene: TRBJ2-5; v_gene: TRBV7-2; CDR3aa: CASSPARTKETQYF
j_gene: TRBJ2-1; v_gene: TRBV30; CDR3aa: CACTLNHYNEQFF
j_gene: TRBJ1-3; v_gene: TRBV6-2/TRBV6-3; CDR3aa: CATAGFFKRSGNTIYF
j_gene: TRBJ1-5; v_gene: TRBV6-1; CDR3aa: CASSPAGTYNQPQHF
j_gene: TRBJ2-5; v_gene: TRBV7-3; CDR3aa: CASSLMGQETQYF